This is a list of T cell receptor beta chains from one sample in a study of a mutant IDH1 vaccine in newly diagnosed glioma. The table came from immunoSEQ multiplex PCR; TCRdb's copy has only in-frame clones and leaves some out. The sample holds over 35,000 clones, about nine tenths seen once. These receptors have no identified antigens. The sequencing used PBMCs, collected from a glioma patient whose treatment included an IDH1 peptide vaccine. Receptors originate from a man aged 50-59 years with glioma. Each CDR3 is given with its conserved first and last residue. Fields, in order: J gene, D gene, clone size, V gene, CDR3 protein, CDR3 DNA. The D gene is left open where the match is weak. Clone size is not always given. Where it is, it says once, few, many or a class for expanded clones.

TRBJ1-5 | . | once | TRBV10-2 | CASSEFWGSNQPQHF | TGCGCCAGCAGTGAATTCTGGGGATCCAATCAGCCCCAGCATTTT
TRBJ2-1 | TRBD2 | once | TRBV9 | CASSASGRDGNEQFF | TGTGCCAGCAGCGCCTCTGGGAGGGACGGGAATGAGCAGTTCTTC
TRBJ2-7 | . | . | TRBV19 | CASSGRTGRLYEQYF | TGTGCCAGTAGTGGGAGAACGGGACGGTTATACGAGCAGTACTTC
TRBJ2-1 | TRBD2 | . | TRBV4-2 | CASSPRTSGVWDNEQFF | TGTGCCAGCAGCCCTAGGACTAGCGGGGTATGGGACAATGAGCAGTTCTTC
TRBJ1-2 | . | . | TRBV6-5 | CASSYSRGNGYTF | TGTGCCAGCAGTTACTCGAGGGGCAATGGCTACACCTTC
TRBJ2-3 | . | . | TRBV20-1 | CSAMRTDTQYF | TGCAGTGCTATGAGGACAGATACGCAGTATTTT
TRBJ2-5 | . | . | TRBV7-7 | CASSPSAQTQYF | TGTGCTAGCAGCCCCAGCGCACAGACCCAGTACTTC
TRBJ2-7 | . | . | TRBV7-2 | CASSSSVWLEQYF | TGTGCCAGCAGCTCCTCCGTGTGGCTTGAGCAGTACTTC
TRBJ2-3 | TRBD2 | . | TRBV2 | CASSLAGVSTDTQYF | TGTGCCAGCTCCTTAGCGGGGGTTAGCACAGATACGCAGTATTTT
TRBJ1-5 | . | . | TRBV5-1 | CASSLGLNQPQHF | TGCGCCAGCAGCTTGGGACTCAATCAGCCCCAGCATTTT
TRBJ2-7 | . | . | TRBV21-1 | CASSKVSESYEQYF | TGTGCCAGCAGCAAAGTAAGCGAATCCTACGAGCAGTACTTC
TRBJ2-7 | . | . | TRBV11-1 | CASSHDYEQYF | TGTGCCAGCAGCCACGACTACGAGCAGTACTTC
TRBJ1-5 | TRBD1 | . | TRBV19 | CASSPGGDGNQPQHF | TGTGCCAGTAGCCCAGGGGGCGACGGCAATCAGCCCCAGCATTTT
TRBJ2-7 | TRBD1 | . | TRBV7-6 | CASSRDRGFHEQYF | TGTGCCAGCAGCCGGGACAGGGGGTTCCACGAGCAGTACTTC
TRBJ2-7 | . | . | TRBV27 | CASSPRASGSYEQYF | TGTGCCAGCAGCCCCCGGGCCTCCGGCTCCTACGAGCAGTACTTC
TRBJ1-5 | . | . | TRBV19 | CASSARSFYSNQPQHF | TGTGCCAGTAGTGCTCGGAGCTTCTATAGCAATCAGCCCCAGCATTTT
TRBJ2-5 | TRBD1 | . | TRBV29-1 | CSVDQGAQETQYF | TGCAGCGTTGATCAGGGGGCGCAAGAGACCCAGTACTTC
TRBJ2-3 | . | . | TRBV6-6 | CASSYSLRPTDTQYF | TGTGCCAGCAGTTACTCCCTCAGGCCCACAGATACGCAGTATTTT
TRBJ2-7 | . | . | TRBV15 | CATVKYRDGRSEQYF | TGTGCCACCGTAAAATACCGGGACGGACGGAGCGAGCAGTACTTC
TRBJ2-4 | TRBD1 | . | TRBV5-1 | CASSLTYRGAKNIQYF | TGCGCCAGCAGCTTGACGTACAGGGGCGCCAAAAACATTCAGTACTTC
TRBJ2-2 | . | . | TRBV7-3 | CASRKGLYASTGELFF | TGTGCCAGCAGAAAGGGGCTATATGCGAGCACCGGGGAGCTGTTTTTT
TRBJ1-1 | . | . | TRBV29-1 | CSAGWGGTTEAFF | TGCAGCGCGGGGTGGGGGGGGACTACTGAAGCTTTCTTT
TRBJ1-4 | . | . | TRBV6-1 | CASGEQNWEKLFF | TGTGCCAGCGGCGAACAGAACTGGGAAAAACTGTTTTTT
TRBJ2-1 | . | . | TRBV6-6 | CASRDRSSVVEQFF | TGTGCCAGCAGAGATCGGAGTAGCGTTGTTGAGCAGTTCTTC
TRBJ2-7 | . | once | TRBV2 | CASTRRLGRDQTAAPYEQYF | TGTGCCAGCACACGGCGCCTGGGACGGGATCAGACAGCCGCCCCCTACGAGCAGTACTTC
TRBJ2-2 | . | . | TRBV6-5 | CASSYHTGELFF | TGTGCCAGCAGTTATCACACCGGGGAGCTGTTTTTT
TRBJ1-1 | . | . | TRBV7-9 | CATAWGSGGTEAFF | TGTGCCACCGCGTGGGGCAGCGGGGGCACTGAAGCTTTCTTT
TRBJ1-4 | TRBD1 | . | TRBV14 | CASSPRQGAEKLFF | TGTGCCAGCAGCCCCAGACAGGGGGCCGAAAAACTGTTTTTT
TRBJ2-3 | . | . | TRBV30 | CASNHGGRRVDTQYF | TGTGCCTCTAACCACGGGGGCCGAAGGGTAGATACGCAGTATTTT
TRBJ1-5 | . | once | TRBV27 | CASSPTRGQPQHF | TGTGCCAGCAGTCCCACCCGGGGCCAGCCCCAGCATTTT
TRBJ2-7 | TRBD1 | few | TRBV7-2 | CASSRDRGYEQYF | TGTGCCAGCAGCCGGGACAGGGGCTACGAGCAGTACTTC
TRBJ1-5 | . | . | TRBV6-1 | CASSPDRLSQPQHF | TGTGCCAGCAGTCCTGACAGGTTAAGTCAGCCCCAGCATTTT
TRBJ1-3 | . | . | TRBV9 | CASSVDWGSGNTIYF | TGTGCCAGCAGCGTAGACTGGGGCTCTGGAAACACCATATATTTT
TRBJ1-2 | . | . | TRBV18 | CASSPGQNYGYTF | TGTGCCAGCTCACCAGGACAGAACTATGGCTACACCTTC
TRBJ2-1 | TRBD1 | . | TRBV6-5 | CASSSRQGGSYNEQFF | TGTGCCAGCAGTTCCAGACAGGGGGGATCCTACAATGAGCAGTTCTTC
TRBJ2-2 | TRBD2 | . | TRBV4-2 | CASSHPSGGVNTGELFF | TGTGCCAGCAGCCATCCTAGCGGGGGGGTAAACACCGGGGAGCTGTTTTTT
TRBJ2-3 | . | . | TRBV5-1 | CASSLGSRISTDTQYF | TGCGCCAGCAGCTTGGGCTCAAGAATAAGCACAGATACGCAGTATTTT
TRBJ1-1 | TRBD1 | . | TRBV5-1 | CASSLGGQGQNTEAFF | TGCGCCAGCAGCTTGGGCGGACAGGGGCAGAACACTGAAGCTTTCTTT
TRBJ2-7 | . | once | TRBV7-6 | CASSTLRYTRGSSYEQYF | TGTGCCAGCAGCACACTCCGATACACACGGGGCAGCTCCTACGAGCAGTACTTC
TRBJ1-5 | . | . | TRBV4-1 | CASSQWGEDQPQHF | TGCGCCAGCAGCCAGTGGGGGGAGGATCAGCCCCAGCATTTT
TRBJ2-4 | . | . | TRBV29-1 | CSVVGLKNIQYF | TGCAGCGTAGTGGGGCTAAAAAACATTCAGTACTTC
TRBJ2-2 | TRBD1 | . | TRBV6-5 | CASSHRGINTGELFF | TGTGCCAGCAGTCACAGGGGGATAAACACCGGGGAGCTGTTTTTT
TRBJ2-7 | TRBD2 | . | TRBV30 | CAWRRTSAYEQYF | TGTGCCTGGAGGAGGACTAGTGCCTACGAGCAGTACTTC
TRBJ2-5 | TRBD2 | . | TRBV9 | CASSVGPSGGYQETQYF | TGTGCCAGCAGCGTAGGCCCTAGCGGGGGATACCAAGAGACCCAGTACTTC
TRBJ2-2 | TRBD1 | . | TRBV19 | CASSRQGASTGELFF | TGTGCCAGTAGTAGACAGGGGGCGAGCACCGGGGAGCTGTTTTTT
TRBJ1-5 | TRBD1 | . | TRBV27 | CASSRTGAEPSNQPQHF | TGTGCCAGCAGCAGGACAGGGGCGGAACCTAGCAATCAGCCCCAGCATTTT
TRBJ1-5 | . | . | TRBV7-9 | CASNYIGGPSYSNQPQHF | TGTGCCAGCAACTATATAGGGGGGCCCTCGTATAGCAATCAGCCCCAGCATTTT
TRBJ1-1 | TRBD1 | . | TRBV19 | CASSIGTGGAAEAFF | TGTGCCAGTAGTATAGGGACAGGGGGCGCCGCTGAAGCTTTCTTT
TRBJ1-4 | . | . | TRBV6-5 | CASNGRCSYF | TGTGCCAGCAATGGCCGCTGCTCGTATTTT